This entry features one T cell receptor beta chain sequence. The antigen is unknown. The data originate from a study of T cells after yellow fever vaccination. Study details: Any fraction with a low cell number was prepared using SMART-Seq v4 Ultra Low Input. General study results and limits: Detected again after the booster were most primary-vaccination clones, at almost 97% CD4 and 88% CD8. Abundant bulk-derived clonotypes could contaminate FACS-sorted repertoires.

Researchers made TCR cDNA using 5'RACE template switching, and this step added a universal primer site and UMIs. TCRdb used MiXCR to reprocess the 5' RACE reads, holding one entry per CDR3 protein. This table has some 350,000 distinct CDR3 sequences, about 6% appearing once. Sequenced material: PBMCs, taken 5 days after the yellow fever booster vaccination. The receptor's source is a man younger than 40 who received the YFV17D yellow fever vaccine.

CDR3 residues: CASSFDPNQETQYF. The CDR3 DNA is TGTGCCAGCAGTTTTGACCCAAACCAAGAGACCCAGTACTTC. This chain connects TRBV28 to TRBJ2-5; no firm D call. Germline loops: CDR1 MDHEN, CDR2 SYDVKM. Trimming took off 3 bases at V and 0 bases at J, with 8 bases between the two ends. This CDR3 has 14 residues. Together with reference TRBV28 and TRBJ2-5, the CDR3 gives the full variable domain: DVKVTQSSRYLVKRTGEKVFLECVQDMDHENMFWYRQDPGLGLRLIYFSYDVKMKEKGDIPEGYSVSREKKERFSLILESASTNQTSMYLCASSFDPNQETQYFGPGTRLLVL.